Listed here are 24 T cell receptor beta chains from one sample, sequenced in a study of shared clonotypes between healthy human individuals (dated by TCRdb to 2018 to 2020). The library was prepared using the immunoSEQ multiplex PCR assay. In TCRdb, the immuneACCESS table is reduced to in-frame sequences with V and J assigned. These tables do not hold every clone; where another copy was compared, an unresolved V gene accounts for under half, and the others remain unexplained. A total of some 2.1 million clones appear in this sample, 93% of them only once. The ten biggest clones cover about 1.7% of the sample. CD8 naive samples were obtained by positive selection for CCR7 among CD45RO-negative cells, yielding a CD45RA+CCR7+ population from which TemRA cells were excluded. The sample comprised naive CD8+ T cells from PBMCs. Sample cell subset or site, as interpreted from the label and publication: CD45RA+CCR7+. Receptor source: a man aged 18 to 35 in good health. Some clones in this sample may be carry-over from other donors' samples.

This chain connects TRBV7-3 to TRBJ1-1, with D possibly matching TRBD1 (6 bases). CDR1 and CDR2 from the germline V gene are SGHTA and FQGTGA. Trimming pared 5 bases from V and 0 bases from J, leaving 10 bases between. CDR3 length: 14 amino acids. The CDR3 reads CASSPGGMNTEAFF. The CDR3 nucleotides are TGTGCCAGCAGCCCCGGGGGCATGAACACTGAAGCTTTCTTT.

This clone was observed once. V usage is TRBV27 and J usage is TRBJ2-7; D gene ambiguous. Trimming cost V 0 bases and J 3 bases, with 12 bases left between them. CDR3 length: 15 amino acids. Germline CDR1 and CDR2: MNHEY and SMNVEV (reference sequence). The CDR3 sequence: CASSLSPPPGYEQYF. The CDR3 bases are TGTGCCAGCAGTTTATCTCCCCCCCCGGGCTACGAGCAGTACTTC.

The rearrangement joins TRBV7-6 to TRBJ2-1; 13 bases align to TRBD2. The CDR3 runs to 18 residues. V shed 1 base and J 0 bases; nucleotides not matched to a gene: 3. CDR1 and CDR2 (germline): SGHVS, FNYEAQ. The CDR3 region is CASSLGLAGGNSYNEQFF. CDR3 coding DNA: TGTGCCAGCAGCTTAGGACTAGCGGGAGGAAACTCCTACAATGAGCAGTTCTTC.

V usage is TRBV19 and J usage is TRBJ1-5; D is uncertain. Trimming removed 3 bases from V and 3 bases from J, with 9 bases in between. The CDR3 loop spans 14 amino acids. The germline CDR1 and CDR2 sequences are LNHDA and SQIVND (reference sequence). The CDR3 loop reads CASSILPNNQPQHF. The DNA of the CDR3 is TGTGCCAGTAGTATCCTCCCGAACAATCAGCCCCAGCATTTT.

The gene calls are TRBV11-2 and TRBJ2-5, with 7 bases lining up with TRBD2. This CDR3 is built from 15 residues. The V gene's germline CDR1 is SGHAT and CDR2 FQNNGV. Trimming took 0 bases from V and 1 from J; bases not matched to a gene: 2. CDR3 amino acids: CASSLEASGQETQYF. For the CDR3, the DNA is TGTGCCAGCAGCTTAGAAGCTAGCGGCCAAGAGACCCAGTACTTC.

Worth noting for this clone: Other DNA sequences of this sample code for an identical CDR3. This chain joins TRBV7-9 and TRBJ1-5; maybe TRBD1 (5 bases). Deletions cut 1 base from V and 4 bases from J, with 8 bases between. The CDR3 is 14 amino acids. The germline V gene encodes CDR1 SEHNR and CDR2 FQNEAQ (reference sequence). The CDR3 is CASSLGGTNQPQHF. The CDR3 DNA reads TGTGCCAGCAGCTTAGGAGGGACGAATCAGCCCCAGCATTTT.

This clone has just a few counts. The rearrangement uses TRBV28 and TRBJ1-1, with 7 positions matching TRBD1. Germline V gene sequence: CDR1 MDHEN, CDR2 SYDVKM. Trimming took 6 bases from V and 7 from J; bases not matched to a gene: 11. The CDR3 is 14 amino acids. CDR3 sequence reads: CASSLTGTAHEAFF. In DNA form, the CDR3 reads TGTGCCAGCAGCCTAACCGGGACAGCCCATGAAGCTTTCTTT.

This chain joins TRBV30 and TRBJ1-6; TRBD1 matches at 9 bases. The germline V gene encodes CDR1 GTSNPN and CDR2 SVGIG (reference sequence). J was trimmed by 10 bases and V by 4 bases; bases with no gene match: 5. The CDR3 is 13 amino acids. The CDR3 DNA follows: TGTGCCTGGAACGGACAGGGGCGATCACCCCTCCACTTT. Amino acids: CAWNGQGRSPLHF.

The CDR3 sequence: CASSLGSWGEQYF. The CDR3 region has the DNA TGTGCCAGCAGTTTAGGAAGCTGGGGCGAGCAGTACTTC. The rearrangement links TRBV27 to TRBJ2-7, with D unresolved. This CDR3 is 13 amino acids long. CDR1 and CDR2 (germline): MNHEY, SMNVEV (reference sequence). Trimming cost V 2 bases and J 6 bases, with 11 bases left between them.

The rearrangement joins TRBV4-2 to TRBJ2-5; D could derive from TRBD1 or TRBD2 (6 bases each). V was trimmed by 1 base and J by 5 bases, leaving 14 bases between them. Per germline, CDR1 LGHNA and CDR2 YNFKEQ. This CDR3 spans 15 amino acids. CDR3 bases: TGTGCCAGCAGCCAAGTAACGGGGGCGATGGAGACCCAGTACTTC. It is translated as CASSQVTGAMETQYF.

The chain is built from TRBV7-3 and TRBJ2-2, with a tentative D call TRBD2 (7 bases). Germline-derived CDR1 and CDR2 are SGHTA and FQGTGA. V was cut by 0 bases and J by 4 bases, with 21 bases left in between. The CDR3 spans 19 residues. CDR3 DNA sequence: TGTGCCAGCAGCTTAACCGGGGGGCTTGGGCTCAAGTTCACCGGGGAGCTGTTTTTT. Its protein product is CASSLTGGLGLKFTGELFF. Supplemented by reference TRBV7-3 and TRBJ2-2, the full variable domain reads GAGVSQTPSNKVTEKGKYVELRCDPISGHTALYWYRQSLGQGPEFLIYFQGTGAADDSGLPNDRFFAVRPEGSVSTLKIQRTERGDSAVYLCASSLTGGLGLKFTGELFFGEGSRLTVL.

The chain couples TRBV4-3 to TRBJ2-7; tentatively, D is TRBD2 (5 bases). From germline, CDR1 is LGHNA and CDR2 YSLEER. This CDR3 region has 16 residues. The V end lost 1 base, the J end lost 2 bases, and 15 bases lay between the germline ends. In DNA form, the CDR3 reads TGCGCCAGCAGCCAAGTGGCTAGCCAGTACACCTACGAGCAGTACTTC. Translation: CASSQVASQYTYEQYF.

The chain uses TRBV27 and TRBJ2-7; D is possibly TRBD1 or TRBD2 (6 bases each). This CDR3 contains 15 residues. Germline CDR1 reads MNHEY; CDR2 reads SMNVEV (reference sequence). Trimming left V 0 bases short and J 4 bases short, with 13 bases between. The CDR3 here is CASSLSHGGWYEQYF. The CDR3 DNA follows: TGTGCCAGCAGTTTATCGCACGGGGGCTGGTACGAGCAGTACTTC.

The chain is built from TRBV19 and TRBJ2-7, with D possibly being TRBD2 (5 bases). The CDR3 contains 15 residues. The germline V gene has CDR1 LNHDA and CDR2 SQIVND (reference sequence). Between the trimmed V and J ends, which lost 5 bases and 0 bases, there was a span of 14 bases. As DNA, the CDR3 is TGTGCCAGTAGTCCCTGGCGGAGCGGCTCCTACGAGCAGTACTTC. This gives the protein CASSPWRSGSYEQYF.

This clone appeared a single time. The chain joins TRBV7-9 to TRBJ2-7; D is unclear. This CDR3 has 15 residues. Trimming pared 1 base from V and 7 bases from J, leaving 17 bases between. CDR1 is SEHNR and CDR2 is FQNEAQ in the germline V gene (reference sequence). Here the CDR3 reads CASSLVLGMSQEQYF. The CDR3 DNA is TGTGCCAGCAGCTTAGTACTTGGCATGTCGCAGGAGCAGTACTTC.

The chain recombines TRBV5-6 with TRBJ2-1, with 11 bases that match TRBD1. The junction had 7 bases not matched to a gene; V was cut back by 3 bases and J by 5 bases. The CDR3 sequence is 16 residues long. In germline, CDR1 is SGHDT, CDR2 YYEEEE. The CDR3 reads CASSSEGQGEDNEQFF. CDR3 in DNA: TGTGCCAGCAGCTCGGAGGGACAGGGGGAGGACAATGAGCAGTTCTTC.

The rearrangement links TRBV7-9 to TRBJ2-7; 8 nucleotides agree with TRBD1. The ends lost 6 bases at V and 3 bases at J; junction bases unmatched: 7. CDR1 SEHNR and CDR2 FQNEAQ come from the germline V gene (reference sequence). This CDR3 spans 14 amino acids. The CDR3 region has the DNA TGTGCCAGCAGTCACGGACAGGGCCTCTACGAGCAGTACTTC. Translation: CASSHGQGLYEQYF. The variable domain in full, completed from reference TRBV7-9 and TRBJ2-7, reads DTGVSQNPRHKITKRGQNVTFRCDPISEHNRLYWYRQTLGQGPEFLTYFQNEAQLEKSRLLSDRFSAERPKGSFSTLEIQRTEQGDSAMYLCASSHGQGLYEQYFGPGTRLTVT.

In its sample, this clone was seen once. At one end the junction does not follow the germline gene, possibly because of a read error. The chain combines TRBV9 with TRBJ2-1; no definite D call. This CDR3 is built from 12 residues. Germline CDR1 SGDLS, CDR2 YYNGEE. The CDR3 DNA sequence: TGTGCCAGCAGCGGGGGATACAGTGAGCAGTTCTTC. Amino acids: CASSGGYSEQFF.

The genes are TRBV27 and TRBJ1-4; D call uncertain. Per the germline V gene, CDR1 is MNHEY and CDR2 is SMNVEV (reference sequence). The CDR3 contains 15 residues. V was clipped by 6 bases and J by 2 bases, with 13 bases between them. CDR3 residues: CASRRFRGTNEKLFF. CDR3 sequence (DNA): TGTGCCAGCAGGAGGTTCCGCGGGACTAATGAAAAACTGTTTTTT.

The rearrangement uses TRBV4-2 and TRBJ2-7; D gene unclear. From germline, CDR1 is LGHNA and CDR2 YNFKEQ. V was pared by 3 bases and J by 0 bases, with 15 bases between. This CDR3 region has 16 residues. CDR3 amino acids: CASSQTSTLSSYEQYF. CDR3 DNA sequence: TGTGCCAGCAGCCAGACTTCGACGCTGAGCTCCTACGAGCAGTACTTC.

This clone was counted once. This chain links TRBV28 with TRBJ2-7, with 12 bases fitting TRBD2. This CDR3 region has 20 residues. The ends lost 5 bases at V and 0 bases at J; junction bases unmatched: 17. Germline CDR1 MDHEN, CDR2 SYDVKM. The CDR3 here is CASSPIRNHGLAGTSYEQYF. The CDR3 DNA reads TGTGCCAGCAGTCCGATCCGAAACCACGGACTAGCGGGGACCTCCTACGAGCAGTACTTC.

The rearrangement uses TRBV19 and TRBJ2-2; 9 bases fit TRBD1. Per germline, CDR1 LNHDA and CDR2 SQIVND (reference sequence). The CDR3 loop spans 13 amino acids. Trimming took 10 bases from V and 6 from J; bases not matched to a gene: 6. CDR3: CATKQGAPGELFF. The CDR3 DNA is TGTGCCACCAAACAGGGGGCCCCCGGGGAGCTGTTTTTT.

The CDR3 nucleotides read TGTGCCAGCAGTTTGGACGTGGGCGGCGAGCAGTACTTC. It codes for CASSLDVGGEQYF. This chain uses TRBV27 with TRBJ2-7; D not certain. This CDR3 contains 13 residues. Germline V gene sequence: CDR1 MNHEY, CDR2 SMNVEV (reference sequence). Deletions cut 3 bases from V and 6 bases from J, with 12 bases between.

Details on this clone: The same CDR3 is also encoded by other DNA sequences in this sample. V and J are TRBV5-1 and TRBJ1-1; D possibly corresponds to TRBD1 (5 bases). Germline loops: CDR1 SGHRS, CDR2 YFSETQ. CDR3 length equals 14 residues. Trimming took 1 base from V and 0 from J, leaving 7 bases between them. CDR3 in amino acids: CASSLRQMNTEAFF. CDR3 nucleotide sequence: TGCGCCAGCAGCTTGAGACAGATGAACACTGAAGCTTTCTTT.